This TCR beta chain came from a study of blood T cell repertoires in COVID-19. Background on the study: The analysed material was cDNA or gDNA that came from T cells, B-cell-depleted T cells, or PBMCs.

Here immunoSEQ multiplex PCR was the method, and the copy in TCRdb shows in-frame clones only, minus some. The sample has approximately 220,000 clones; 90% are singletons. Recruits, aged about 18 to 100 years, lived in under 25 US areas. It was within 2 weeks before study entry that exposed participants met a COVID-19 case. This CDR3 has 15 residues. Germline CDR1 is SGHDT and CDR2 is YYEEEE. The V and J ends lost 5 bases and 2 bases, in that order; junction bases with no gene match: 8. The chain combines TRBV5-6 with TRBJ2-3; 7 bases are shared with TRBD1. The sequence was collected from a man in his thirties or forties who had been exposed to COVID-19. Material for sequencing was PBMCs or T cells enriched from blood (not recorded which). The CDR3 DNA reads as TGTGCCAGCAGTTTTGACAGGGTGGACACAGATACGCAGTATTTT. This codes for CASSFDRVDTDTQYF.